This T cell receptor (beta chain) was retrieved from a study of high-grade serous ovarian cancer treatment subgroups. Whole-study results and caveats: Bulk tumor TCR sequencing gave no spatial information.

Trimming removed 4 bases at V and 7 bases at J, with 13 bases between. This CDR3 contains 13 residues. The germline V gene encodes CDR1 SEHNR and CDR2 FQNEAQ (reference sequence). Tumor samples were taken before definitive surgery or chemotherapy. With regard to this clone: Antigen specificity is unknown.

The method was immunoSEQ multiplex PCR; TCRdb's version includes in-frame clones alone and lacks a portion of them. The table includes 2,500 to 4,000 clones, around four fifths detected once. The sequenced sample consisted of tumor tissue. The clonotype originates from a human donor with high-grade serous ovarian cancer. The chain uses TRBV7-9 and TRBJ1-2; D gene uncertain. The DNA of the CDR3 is TGTGCCAGCAGCTCCCCAGGCTTAGGTGGCTACACCTTC. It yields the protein CASSSPGLGGYTF. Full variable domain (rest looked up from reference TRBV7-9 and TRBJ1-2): DTGVSQNPRHKITKRGQNVTFRCDPISEHNRLYWYRQTLGQGPEFLTYFQNEAQLEKSRLLSDRFSAERPKGSFSTLEIQRTEQGDSAMYLCASSSPGLGGYTFGSGTRLTVV.